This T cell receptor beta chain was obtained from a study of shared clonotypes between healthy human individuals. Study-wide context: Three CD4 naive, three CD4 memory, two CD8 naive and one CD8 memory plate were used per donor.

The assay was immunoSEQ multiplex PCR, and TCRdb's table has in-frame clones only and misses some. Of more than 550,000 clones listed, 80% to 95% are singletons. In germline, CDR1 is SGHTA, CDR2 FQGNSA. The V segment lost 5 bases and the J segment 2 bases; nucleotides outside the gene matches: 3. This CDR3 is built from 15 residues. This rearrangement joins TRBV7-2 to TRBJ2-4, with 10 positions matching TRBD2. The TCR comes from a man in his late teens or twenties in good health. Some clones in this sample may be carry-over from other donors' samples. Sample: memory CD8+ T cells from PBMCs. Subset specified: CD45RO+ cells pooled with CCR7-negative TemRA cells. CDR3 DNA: TGTGCCAGCAGCCCTAGCGGGAGATCCAAAAACATTCAGTACTTC. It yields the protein CASSPSGRSKNIQYF. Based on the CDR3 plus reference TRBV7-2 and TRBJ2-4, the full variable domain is GAGVSQSPSNKVTEKGKDVELRCDPISGHTALYWYRQSLGQGLEFLIYFQGNSAPDKSGLPSDRFSAERTGGSVSTLTIQRTQQEDSAVYLCASSPSGRSKNIQYFGAGTRLSVL.